The sequence of this T cell receptor beta chain was determined in a study of PD-1 and CTLA-4 blockade in melanoma. The CDR3 consists of 16 residues. The germline V and J ends were trimmed by 0 bases and 2 bases, with 12 bases remaining between them. Germline V gene data show CDR1 as SGHRS and CDR2 as YFSETQ. Using immunoSEQ multiplex PCR, the repertoire was profiled, and TCRdb retains in-frame clones only, with some absent. The sample consists of about 30,000 clones, 88% of them appearing once. The chain is built from TRBV5-1 and TRBJ1-5, with D unclear. The sequence came from a human donor with melanoma. Sequencing used CD8+ T cells from peripheral blood, obtained from a patient given anti-PD-1 treatment. The CDR3: CASSLDRQEGNQPQHF. The DNA for the CDR3 is TGCGCCAGCAGCTTGGACCGGCAAGAGGGCAATCAGCCCCAGCATTTT. The complete variable domain, with remaining parts taken from reference TRBV5-1 and TRBJ1-5, reads KAGVTQTPRYLIKTRGQQVTLSCSPISGHRSVSWYQQTPGQGLQFLFEYFSETQRNKGNFPGRFSGRQFSNSRSEMNVSTLELGDSALYLCASSLDRQEGNQPQHFGDGTRLSIL.